The next 15 T cell receptor beta chains were all read from a single sample in a study of T-cell reconstitution after alpha-beta-depleted transplantation in children. During its preparation, the TCRbeta library received unique molecular identifiers. One entry per CDR3 protein results from TCRdb running MiXCR on the PCR reads. The profile shows around 450,000 distinct CDR3 sequences, 43% of them singletons. Source: PBMCs, taken before TCRalphabeta/CD19-depleted stem cell transplant. The receptors shown here come from a girl aged 2 to 9 with aplastic anemia, due to receive a stem cell transplant.

The chain recombines TRBV20-1 with TRBJ2-3; D call uncertain. V shed 6 bases and J shed 2 bases, with 9 bases lying between them. This CDR3 has 12 amino acids. From germline, CDR1 is DFQATT and CDR2 SNEGSKA (reference sequence). CDR3 sequence: CSANPDTDTQYF. In nucleotides, the CDR3 is TGCAGTGCAAACCCGGACACAGATACGCAGTATTTT.

This clonotype was recorded a few times. The J gene is TRBJ2-5, the V gene TRBV27; D is unresolved. The CDR3 runs 13 residues. Trimming left V 2 bases short and J 4 bases short, with 8 bases between. Per germline, CDR1 MNHEY and CDR2 SMNVEV (reference sequence). CDR3 nucleotides: TGTGCCAGCAGTTTACTCCCAGCAGAGACCCAGTACTTC. Its protein is CASSLLPAETQYF.

The J gene is TRBJ2-5, the V gene TRBV5-1; 10 nucleotides match TRBD2. This CDR3 comprises 16 residues. CDR1 and CDR2 from the germline V gene are SGHRS and YFSETQ. V lost 2 bases, J lost 1 base, and 5 bases stayed unmatched. CDR3 DNA: TGCGCCAGCAGCTTCCTACTAGCGGGGTCCCAAGAGACCCAGTACTTC. It yields the protein CASSFLLAGSQETQYF.

The chain links TRBV20-1 to TRBJ2-5, with D maybe TRBD2 (5 bases). The CDR3 contains 14 residues. Per the germline V gene, CDR1 is DFQATT and CDR2 is SNEGSKA (reference sequence). Trimming pared 4 bases from V and 5 bases from J, leaving 17 bases between. CDR3 amino acids: CSATNHGVGETQYF. In DNA, the CDR3 is TGCAGTGCTACAAACCACGGGGTCGGGGAGACCCAGTACTTC.

This chain links TRBV20-1 with TRBJ2-5, with D hard to call. The CDR3 contains 13 residues. Trimming left V 2 bases short and J 5 bases short, with 12 bases between. Germline assignment: CDR1 DFQATT and CDR2 SNEGSKA (reference sequence). The CDR3 DNA follows: TGCAGTGCTAGATTTCCGGGTCCGGAGACCCAGTACTTC. Protein sequence: CSARFPGPETQYF.

The sample holds a few counts of this clonotype. The V call is TRBV9, the J call TRBJ1-1; the D is unclear. Germline V gene sequence: CDR1 SGDLS, CDR2 YYNGEE. The V gene lost 0 bases and the J gene lost 3 bases, with 6 bases spanning the gap. CDR3 size: 13 residues. The CDR3 sequence is CASSVARDTEAFF. The CDR3 coding sequence is TGTGCCAGCAGCGTAGCTAGAGACACTGAAGCTTTCTTT.

This clonotype has a handful of counts. This rearrangement joins TRBV20-1 to TRBJ2-7; tentative D call: TRBD2 (5 bases). Germline lookup yields CDR1 DFQATT and CDR2 SNEGSKA (reference sequence). The length of the CDR3 is 13 residues. Trimming shortened V by 5 bases and J by 3 bases, and 14 bases separated the two germline ends. CDR3 in amino acids: CSAAGDHDYEQYF. The DNA for the CDR3 is TGCAGTGCTGCCGGGGATCACGACTACGAGCAGTACTTC.

This clonotype came up many times. The rearrangement uses TRBV19 and TRBJ1-5, with D uncertain. Trimming took 5 bases from V and 6 from J, leaving 5 bases between them. This CDR3 region has 11 residues. Germline-derived CDR1 and CDR2 are LNHDA and SQIVND (reference sequence). CDR3 sequence (DNA): TGTGCCAGTAGTTCGGGTCAGCCCCAGCATTTT. Translation: CASSSGQPQHF.

This clonotype was counted ten times or more. The V gene is TRBV7-8, the J gene TRBJ2-1; weak D call: TRBD2 (5 bases). V lost 9 bases, J lost 0 bases, and 9 bases lay in between. Germline V gene sequence: CDR1 SGHVS, CDR2 FQNEAQ. This CDR3 is 13 amino acids long. The CDR3: CASGESSYNEQFF. Written as DNA, the CDR3 is TGTGCCAGTGGGGAGAGCTCCTACAATGAGCAGTTCTTC. The full variable domain, in which reference TRBV7-8 and TRBJ2-1 provide the parts outside the CDR3, is GAGVSQSPRYKVAKRGQDVALRCDPISGHVSLFWYQQALGQGPEFLTYFQNEAQLDKSGLPSDRFFAERPEGSVSTLKIQRTQQEDSAVYLCASGESSYNEQFFGPGTRLTVL.

CDR3 protein: CASSKAWGQYGNTIYF. CDR3 bases: TGTGCCAGCAGCAAAGCCTGGGGGCAGTACGGAAACACCATATATTTT. The gene calls are TRBV21-1 and TRBJ1-3; the table assigns TRBD1, which was not confirmed against the DNA. TRBV21-1 is termed a pseudogene. This CDR3 has 16 amino acids.

The V gene is TRBV5-1, the J gene TRBJ2-4; TRBD1 matches at 8 bases. This CDR3 spans 13 amino acids. V lost 0 bases to trimming and J lost 7 bases; unmatched junction nucleotides: 0. The germline V gene encodes CDR1 SGHRS and CDR2 YFSETQ. The CDR3: CASSLGTGNIQYF. For the CDR3, the DNA is TGCGCCAGCAGCTTGGGGACAGGGAACATTCAGTACTTC.

This clonotype showed up just a few times. The chain links TRBV28 to TRBJ1-5; D is uncertain. Between the trimmed V and J ends, which lost 2 bases and 7 bases, there was a span of 15 bases. The germline V gene has CDR1 MDHEN and CDR2 SYDVKM. CDR3 length: 15 amino acids. CDR3 nucleotide sequence: TGTGCCAGCAGTTTACGACGGGGAGCCGCCCAGCCCCAGCATTTT. Translation: CASSLRRGAAQPQHF.

Notes on this clonotype: This clone may be a read error of a much larger clone one base away. DNA of the CDR3: TGCAGCGTTGATGAGGCTGGGGTGGGCATTACGTATGGCTACACCTTC. Amino acids: CSVDEAGVGITYGYTF. V and J are TRBV29-1 and TRBJ1-2; D ambiguous. Trimming shortened V by 3 bases and J by 5 bases, and 22 bases separated the two germline ends. There are 16 residues in the CDR3. CDR1 and CDR2 from the germline V gene are SQVTM and ANQGSEA.

This clonotype was counted only a few times. The rearrangement joins TRBV20-1 to TRBJ2-1; 10 bases agree with TRBD2. The CDR3 runs to 14 residues. Germline V gene data show CDR1 as DFQATT and CDR2 as SNEGSKA (reference sequence). V dropped 6 bases and J dropped 5; count of bases not matched to a gene: 7. The CDR3 here is CSAIGTSVNNEQFF. The CDR3 nucleotides read TGCAGTGCAATAGGGACTAGCGTAAACAATGAGCAGTTCTTC.

This clonotype appeared a single time. This rearrangement joins TRBV5-1 to TRBJ2-3; TRBD2 aligns across 10 bases. CDR1 and CDR2 from the germline V gene are SGHRS and YFSETQ. After removal of 1 base from V and 0 bases from J, the junction contained 8 bases not matched to a gene. The CDR3 consists of 18 residues. In DNA form, the CDR3 reads TGCGCCAGCAGCTTGTCCCGTCTAGCGGGAGATAGCACAGATACGCAGTATTTT. This translates into CASSLSRLAGDSTDTQYF.